This T cell receptor (beta chain) was sequenced in a study of tumor and adjacent non-tumor tissue in lung cancer. TCRbeta libraries were built with three rounds of nested PCR, modified from ARM-PCR. TCRdb processed the multiplex PCR reads anew with MiXCR; each CDR3 protein has one entry. Here the sample spans 200,000 to 250,000 distinct CDR3 sequences, about two thirds being singletons. Study-wide points: TCR diversity was significantly greater in tumor than normal lung tissue. Top 100 clones took a larger repertoire share in normal lung.

RNA was extracted from bulk tissue without any cell sorting. This CDR3 has 15 amino acids. Per germline, CDR1 DFQATT and CDR2 SNEGSKA (reference sequence). About this clonotype itself: Its antigen is unknown. A much larger clonotype is one base distant, so this may be a read error.

The rearrangement uses TRBV20-1 and TRBJ2-1; 7 bases are a match to TRBD2. The receptor's source is a man in his fifties or sixties with non-small cell lung cancer. What was sequenced was lung tumor tissue. For the CDR3, the DNA is TGCAATGCCACGATAGGGGCGGGAGTCGGGAATGAGCAGTTCTTC. This translates into CNATIGAGVGNEQFF.